Sequencing of this TCR beta chain was carried out in a study of tumor-infiltrating lymphocytes in primary liver carcinoma. Overall study context: The study enrolled male and female patients aged 30 to 69 years.

V shed 0 bases, J shed 0 bases, and the junction held 4 bases outside the gene matches. From germline, CDR1 is SQVTM and CDR2 ANQGSEA. This CDR3 spans 15 amino acids. About this clonotype: Its specificity is not known. The conserved final phenylalanine or tryptophan is absent from the CDR3, which likely points to a read error.

A primer in the constant region served to generate TCR beta cDNA from about 480 ng of total RNA. Three nested multiplex PCR rounds, a slightly modified ARM-PCR, produced the libraries for TCR beta. Forward primers for TRBV1-TRBV30 and a C-beta reverse primer served the first two PCR rounds, at about 9 cycles each. One entry per CDR3 protein, called by TCRdb with MiXCR from the multiplex PCR reads. This sample has tens of thousands of distinct CDR3 sequences, with about three quarters found just once. The tissue used was unsorted bulk material of roughly 17-31 mg. RNA and DNA were co-extracted from it with the AllPrep DNA/RNA mini kit. These patients lived with chronic HBV infection and had never been treated. More than 90% viable tumor cells made up every tumor sample. Study-level findings and limits: Relative to blood, tumors carried a significantly larger fraction of the repertoire in their top 250 clones (p = 0.039).

Sequences were obtained from liver tumor tissue from sampling region 2. Subset indicated: tumor region T2, inferior pole. The chain recombines TRBV29-1 with TRBJ2-7; 8 nucleotides align to TRBD2. The source of this sequence is a man in his forties or fifties with primary liver carcinoma and hepatitis B virus infection. The CDR3 is CSVEDPGGSSYEQYL. The CDR3 bases are TGCAGCGTTGAAGACCCGGGAGGGAGCTCCTACGAGCAGTACTTA.